These T cell receptor beta chains were read from a single sample in a study of CD8 T cells in ankylosing spondylitis. TCRdb independently ran MiXCR on the 5' RACE reads; one entry per CDR3 protein. The table has some 140,000 distinct CDR3 sequences, approximately 9.2% seen once; the top ten hold 7.3%. The sample was synovial fluid, either unsorted or a sorted T cell fraction (not recorded which). These receptors were taken from a male donor with ankylosing spondylitis. The CDR3 runs from the conserved cysteine through the conserved F or W. A D gene is named only where the DNA matches it firmly. Clone size, where shown, is once, few, many, or a class for clones that have expanded.

clone size	V gene	D gene	J gene	CDR3 protein	CDR3 DNA
NA	TRBV20-1	NA	TRBJ2-5	CSAPPFGLQETQYF	TGCAGTGCTCCTCCATTCGGGCTCCAAGAGACCCAGTACTTC
few	TRBV28	TRBD1	TRBJ1-4	CASKLRGPATNEKLFF	TGTGCCAGCAAATTGAGGGGGCCGGCAACTAATGAAAAACTGTTTTTT
many	TRBV20-1	NA	TRBJ2-1	CSARDQGGLHNEQFF	TGCAGTGCTAGAGATCAGGGAGGTCTCCACAATGAGCAGTTCTTC
few	TRBV7-2	TRBD1	TRBJ1-5	CASSPRTGSNQPQHF	TGTGCCAGCAGCCCCCGGACAGGGAGCAATCAGCCCCAGCATTTT
many	TRBV30	NA	TRBJ1-3	CAWGLATIYF	TGTGCCTGGGGACTTGCCACCATATATTTT
NA	TRBV7-9	NA	TRBJ2-1	CASSPGLINEQFF	TGTGCCAGCAGCCCCGGGCTCATCAATGAGCAGTTCTTC
few	TRBV7-9	NA	TRBJ2-5	CASSRGGGETQYF	TGTGCCAGCAGTCGCGGGGGCGGCGAGACCCAGTACTTC
many	TRBV25-1	NA	TRBJ1-3	CASSWGGSSGNTIYF	TGTGCCAGCAGCTGGGGGGGAAGCTCTGGAAACACCATATATTTT
NA	TRBV18	NA	TRBJ2-2	CASSPQITGELFF	TGTGCCAGCTCACCCCAGATCACCGGGGAGCTGTTTTTT
many	TRBV18	NA	TRBJ1-5	CASSPQDQPQHF	TGTGCCAGCTCACCACAGGATCAGCCCCAGCATTTT
many	TRBV27	TRBD2	TRBJ2-5	CASSFRGGVETQYF	TGTGCCAGCAGTTTTCGTGGGGGGGTGGAGACCCAGTACTTC
NA	TRBV9	TRBD1	TRBJ1-6	CASSGGQGDSPLHF	TGTGCCAGCAGCGGGGGACAGGGGGATTCACCCCTCCACTTT
many	TRBV7-9	TRBD1	TRBJ1-1	CASVGQSNTEAFF	TGTGCCAGCGTGGGACAGTCGAACACTGAAGCTTTCTTT
few	TRBV7-8	NA	TRBJ1-3	CASSLAVTGSGNTIYF	TGTGCCAGCAGCTTAGCCGTGACAGGCTCTGGAAACACCATATATTTT
many	TRBV5-1	NA	TRBJ2-7	CASSLGGSLSYEQYF	TGCGCCAGCAGCTTGGGGGGAAGCCTCTCCTACGAGCAGTACTTC
many	TRBV15	NA	TRBJ1-2	CATSSLTGAYGYTF	TGTGCCACCAGCAGCCTAACAGGCGCCTATGGCTACACCTTC
many	TRBV12-3/TRBV12-4	NA	TRBJ1-1	CAIQTTRREAFF	TGTGCCATCCAAACAACAAGGCGTGAAGCTTTCTTT
many	TRBV12-3/TRBV12-4	NA	TRBJ2-7	CASSHSAFGYSYEQYF	TGTGCCAGCAGCCACTCTGCGTTCGGATACTCCTACGAGCAGTACTTC
NA	TRBV9	NA	TRBJ2-1	CASSVAGTSYNEQFF	TGTGCCAGCAGCGTAGCAGGCACCTCCTACAATGAGCAGTTCTTC
few	TRBV20-1	NA	TRBJ1-2	CSAPGQYGYTF	TGCAGTGCGCCCGGACAGTATGGCTACACCTTC
NA	TRBV28	NA	TRBJ1-6	CASSPPASPLHF	TGTGCCAGCAGCCCCCCGGCCTCACCCCTCCACTTT
many	TRBV7-2	TRBD1	TRBJ1-2	CASSWTGNYGYTF	TGTGCCAGCAGCTGGACAGGGAACTATGGCTACACCTTC
few	TRBV5-1	TRBD1	TRBJ1-2	CASSSRGQGYTF	TGCGCCAGCAGCTCCAGGGGGCAAGGCTACACCTTC
few	TRBV20-1	NA	TRBJ2-1	CSADGRGGEQFF	TGCAGTGCTGATGGGCGGGGTGGTGAGCAGTTCTTC
many	TRBV20-1	TRBD2	TRBJ2-3	CSARDETSGGAGTDTQYF	TGCAGTGCTAGAGATGAGACTAGCGGGGGGGCCGGCACAGATACGCAGTATTTT
medium-sized	TRBV4-3	NA	TRBJ2-4	CASSQLGRNIQYF	TGCGCCAGCAGCCAACTGGGGAGAAACATTCAGTACTTC
many	TRBV10-3	NA	TRBJ2-6	CAISGTVAGANVLTF	TGTGCCATCAGTGGGACAGTAGCTGGGGCCAACGTCCTGACTTTC
few	TRBV20-1	TRBD2	TRBJ2-5	CSVRGSPQYF	TGCAGTGTCCGCGGGAGCCCCCAGTACTTC
many	TRBV20-1	TRBD2	TRBJ2-3	CSARDRRGGDTQYF	TGCAGTGCTAGAGATCGACGGGGGGGGGATACGCAGTATTTT